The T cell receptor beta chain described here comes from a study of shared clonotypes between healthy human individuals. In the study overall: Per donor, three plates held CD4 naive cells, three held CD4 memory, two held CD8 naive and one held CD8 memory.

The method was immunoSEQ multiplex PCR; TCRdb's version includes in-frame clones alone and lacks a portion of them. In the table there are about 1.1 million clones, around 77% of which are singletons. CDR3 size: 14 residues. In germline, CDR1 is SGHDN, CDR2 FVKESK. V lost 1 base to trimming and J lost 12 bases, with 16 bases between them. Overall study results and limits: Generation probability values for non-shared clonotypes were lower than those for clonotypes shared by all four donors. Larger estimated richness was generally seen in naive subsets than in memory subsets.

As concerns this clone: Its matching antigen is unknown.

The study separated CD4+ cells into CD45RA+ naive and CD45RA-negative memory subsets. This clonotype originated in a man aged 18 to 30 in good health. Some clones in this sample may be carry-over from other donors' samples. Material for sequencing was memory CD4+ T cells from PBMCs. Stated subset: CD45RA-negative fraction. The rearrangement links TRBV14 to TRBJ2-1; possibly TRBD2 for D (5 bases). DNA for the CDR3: TGTGCCAGCAGCCAAGGGCGGGCACGGGCAGGGCAGTTCTTC. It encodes CASSQGRARAGQFF.